This T cell receptor beta chain originates from a study of OX40 agonist ivuxolimab in advanced cancers. Some clones are missing from TCRdb's copy, which holds only in-frame ones; the method was immunoSEQ multiplex PCR. The data contain about 52,000 clones, approximately 94% of them singletons. Trimming removed 1 base from V and 2 bases from J, with 15 bases in between. Germline values: CDR1 SEHNR, CDR2 FQNEAQ (reference sequence). The CDR3 spans 18 residues. The rearrangement uses TRBV7-9 and TRBJ2-6; possible D gene TRBD1, 5 bases. The material sequenced was CD4+ or CD8+ T cells sorted from blood, taken in a trial of the OX40 agonist ivuxolimab. The receptor's source is an adult with an advanced solid tumor such as melanoma, head and neck, liver or kidney cancer. The DNA for the CDR3 is TGTGCCAGCAGCTTAGGGCTTCAGGGTGTGACTGGGGCCAACGTCCTGACTTTC. Protein product: CASSLGLQGVTGANVLTF.